A single sample is the source of the 23 T cell receptor beta chains below, sequenced in a study of cytomegalovirus exposure and HLA in healthy donors (dated by TCRdb to the late 2010s). The library was made by the immunoSEQ multiplex PCR assay. For the multiplex PCR, a mixture combining 60 forward primers for TCR Vbeta segments and 13 reverse primers for TCR Jbeta segments was used. TCRdb obtained this table from immuneACCESS and retained in-frame rearrangements with V and J assigned. These tables miss some clones; where compared with another copy, unresolved V genes account for less than half of the shortfall, and the remainder is unexplained. The sample records over 100,000 clones, 73% of which are singletons. The biggest ten clones account for around 8% of the sample. The sample consisted of PBMCs. These receptors were obtained from a man aged 35 to 55 in good health and CMV-seronegative.

The CDR3 DNA follows: TGTGCCAGCAGCTCCCCGGGGATGGGCAATCAGCCCCAGCATTTT. As protein: CASSSPGMGNQPQHF. The V gene is TRBV7-8, the J gene TRBJ1-5; no definite D call. Germline V gene lookup returns CDR1 SGHVS and CDR2 FQNEAQ. V gave up 4 bases and J gave up 2 bases, with 12 bases separating them. The CDR3 covers 15 residues.

This clone was seen a handful of times. Other DNA sequences in the sample encode the same CDR3. This rearrangement joins TRBV5-1 to TRBJ2-1; 11 positions match TRBD2. Germline V gives CDR1 SGHRS, CDR2 YFSETQ. Trimming at V came to 4 bases and at J to 2 bases, leaving 5 bases not matched to a gene. The CDR3 has 16 amino acids. CDR3 sequence reads: CASSLALAGAYNEQFF. The CDR3 nucleotides read TGCGCCAGCAGCCTGGCACTAGCGGGGGCCTACAATGAGCAGTTCTTC.

CDR3 loop: CASSFAGTQGEKLFF. In DNA, the CDR3 is TGTGCCAGCAGTTTTGCCGGGACCCAGGGGGAAAAACTGTTTTTT. The chain recombines TRBV28 with TRBJ1-4; the D gene is possibly TRBD1 (6 bases). The CDR3 extends over 15 amino acids. Germline V lookup: CDR1 MDHEN, CDR2 SYDVKM. The V and J ends lost 3 bases and 8 bases respectively, with 16 bases between them.

The chain is built from TRBV7-9 and TRBJ2-3; no definite D call. Germline assignment: CDR1 SEHNR and CDR2 FQNEAQ (reference sequence). This CDR3 is 15 amino acids long. V was cut by 2 bases and J by 2 bases, with 11 bases left in between. CDR3 amino acids: CASSLIQAYTDTQYF. The CDR3 DNA is TGTGCCAGCAGCTTAATCCAGGCGTACACAGATACGCAGTATTTT.

This clone was seen only a few times. V is TRBV7-8 and J is TRBJ1-3, with 7 bases lining up with TRBD1. Germline V lookup: CDR1 SGHVS, CDR2 FQNEAQ. The length of the CDR3 is 15 residues. With V trimmed by 4 bases and J by 0 bases, 3 bases remained unmatched. The DNA for the CDR3 is TGTGCCAGCAGCTCGGGACAGATCTCTGGAAACACCATATATTTT. Translated, it gives CASSSGQISGNTIYF.

The chain joins TRBV6-1 to TRBJ1-5, with 8 bases lining up with TRBD1. J lost 2 bases, V lost 6 bases, and 6 bases had no gene match. Germline lookup yields CDR1 MNHNS and CDR2 SASEGT. This CDR3 is built from 15 residues. CDR3 residues: CASSEQGGGNQPQHF. The CDR3 region has the DNA TGTGCCAGCAGCGAACAGGGGGGTGGCAATCAGCCCCAGCATTTT.

This chain joins TRBV10-3 and TRBJ1-1; possible D gene TRBD1, 6 bases. V was clipped by 0 bases and J by 2 bases, with 10 bases between them. This CDR3 is 15 amino acids long. Germline assignment: CDR1 ENHRY and CDR2 SYGVKD. The CDR3 region is CAISESPGDNTEAFF. CDR3 coding DNA: TGTGCCATCAGTGAGTCGCCAGGGGATAACACTGAAGCTTTCTTT.

The gene calls are TRBV9 and TRBJ1-5; perhaps TRBD1 as D (6 bases). V lost 5 bases to trimming and J lost 3 bases, with 12 bases between them. This CDR3 contains 14 residues. Germline-derived CDR1 and CDR2 are SGDLS and YYNGEE. The CDR3 is CASSLGAPNQPQHF. Written as DNA, the CDR3 is TGTGCCAGCAGTTTGGGGGCCCCCAATCAGCCCCAGCATTTT.

The chain carries TRBV10-3 and TRBJ2-7, with 7 bases fitting TRBD2. Trimming cost V 5 bases and J 0 bases; bases outside gene matches: 4. This CDR3 has 14 residues. Germline lookup yields CDR1 ENHRY and CDR2 SYGVKD. The CDR3 DNA is TGTGCCATCAGTAAAGCGGGGAGCTCCTACGAGCAGTACTTC. Protein: CAISKAGSSYEQYF.

The rearrangement joins TRBV4-1 to TRBJ1-2; 12 bases agree with TRBD1. CDR3 length: 13 amino acids. CDR1 and CDR2 (germline): MGHRA, YSYEKL. Unmatched junction bases numbered 5, after V lost 3 bases and J lost 12 bases. CDR3: CASSQGTGGRNTF. DNA of the CDR3: TGCGCCAGCAGCCAGGGGACAGGGGGCCGGAACACCTTC.

The J gene is TRBJ2-1, the V gene TRBV15, with 9 bases matching TRBD1. This CDR3 has 15 residues. Germline V lookup: CDR1 LNHNV, CDR2 YYDKDF (reference sequence). Trimming cost V 6 bases and J 4 bases; bases outside gene matches: 7. The CDR3, as DNA: TGTGCCACCAGTTCCCGGGACAGGGCTTACAATGAGCAGTTCTTC. This translates into CATSSRDRAYNEQFF.

This clone was picked up a small number of times. The V call is TRBV27, the J call TRBJ2-5, with TRBD1 matching 8 bases. Gene TRBJ2-7 matches the end of the DNA better, so the J call may be wrong. Germline V gene lookup returns CDR1 MNHEY and CDR2 SMNVEV (reference sequence). The CDR3 contains 15 residues. CDR3 protein: CASSSQTGASYEQYF. The CDR3 region has the DNA TGTGCCAGCAGCAGCCAGACAGGGGCCTCCTACGAGCAGTACTTC.

The V gene is TRBV4-3, the J gene TRBJ2-5, with 12 bases fitting TRBD2. Unmatched junction bases numbered 2, after V lost 1 base and J lost 5 bases. This CDR3 contains 15 residues. The germline gives CDR1 LGHNA, CDR2 YSLEER. The CDR3 DNA follows: TGCGCCAGCAGCCAAGGTCTAGCGGGGGGGGAGACCCAGTACTTC. Its translation is CASSQGLAGGETQYF.

The chain links TRBV9 to TRBJ2-2; 7 nucleotides agree with TRBD1. The junction had 4 bases not matched to a gene; V was cut back by 4 bases and J by 4 bases. The CDR3 length is 14 residues. Looked up from germline, CDR1 is SGDLS and CDR2 is YYNGEE. In DNA form, the CDR3 reads TGTGCCAGCAGCACAAACAGGGGCACCGGGGAGCTGTTTTTT. Its translation: CASSTNRGTGELFF.

The rearrangement uses TRBV7-2 and TRBJ2-3; 9 bases map to TRBD2. The CDR3 is 16 residues long. CDR1 and CDR2 (germline): SGHTA, FQGNSA. V was clipped by 4 bases and J by 5 bases; unmatched bases: 10. As DNA, the CDR3 is TGTGCCAGCAGCTCTGATGGCGGGGGGGCAGGAGATACGCAGTATTTT. Translated: CASSSDGGGAGDTQYF.

This sequence joins TRBV7-9 and TRBJ1-2; 12 bases agree with TRBD1. CDR1 and CDR2 (germline): SEHNR, FQNEAQ (reference sequence). The CDR3 sequence is 15 residues long. Trimming cost V 4 bases and J 8 bases; bases outside gene matches: 8. CDR3 residues: CASSSGTGGPWGYTF. The DNA of the CDR3 is TGTGCCAGCAGCTCAGGGACAGGGGGCCCGTGGGGCTACACCTTC.

J is TRBJ2-2 and V is TRBV7-2; TRBD1 agrees at 9 bases. The CDR3 is 16 amino acids. From germline, CDR1 is SGHTA and CDR2 FQGNSA. V trimming: 5 bases; J trimming: 2 bases; junction bases outside the gene matches: 6. DNA for the CDR3: TGTGCCAGCAGCCCGACAGGGGGTGCAAACACCGGGGAGCTGTTTTTT. Translating gives CASSPTGGANTGELFF. Full variable domain (remainder filled in from reference TRBV7-2 and TRBJ2-2): GAGVSQSPSNKVTEKGKDVELRCDPISGHTALYWYRQSLGQGLEFLIYFQGNSAPDKSGLPSDRFSAERTGGSVSTLTIQRTQQEDSAVYLCASSPTGGANTGELFFGEGSRLTVL.

The chain carries TRBV13 and TRBJ2-3, with D perhaps matching TRBD1 (5 bases). The ends were cut back, 3 bases at V and 1 base at J, with 14 bases in the middle. The germline CDR1 and CDR2 sequences are PRHDT and FYEKMQ (reference sequence). The CDR3 loop spans 16 amino acids. The CDR3 spells CASSFPRVRGTDTQYF. Here the CDR3 DNA reads TGTGCCAGCAGCTTCCCCAGGGTTAGAGGCACAGATACGCAGTATTTT.

This clone is categorized as medium-sized. The CDR3: CASSPFPSDTQYF. CDR3 bases: TGTGCCAGCAGCCCCTTCCCTTCGGATACGCAGTATTTT. The chain carries TRBV28 and TRBJ2-3; D remains ambiguous. This CDR3 comprises 13 residues. V was trimmed by 6 bases and J by 6 bases, leaving 13 bases between them. Germline assignment: CDR1 MDHEN and CDR2 SYDVKM.

The gene calls are TRBV11-2 and TRBJ1-1, with 8 bases matching TRBD1. Unmatched junction bases numbered 3, after V lost 5 bases and J lost 1 base. Germline V lookup: CDR1 SGHAT, CDR2 FQNNGV. This CDR3 is 14 amino acids long. CDR3 DNA: TGTGCCAGCAGCCCAGACAGGGGGAACACTGAAGCTTTCTTT. Its translation: CASSPDRGNTEAFF.

The chain recombines TRBV4-3 with TRBJ2-2; 15 positions match TRBD2. CDR1 LGHNA and CDR2 YSLEER come from the germline V gene. This CDR3 is 17 amino acids long. V shed 5 bases and J 7 bases; nucleotides not matched to a gene: 8. CDR3 loop: CASSKGLAGGRDGELFF. In DNA form, the CDR3 reads TGCGCCAGCAGCAAGGGACTAGCGGGGGGTCGCGACGGGGAGCTGTTTTTT.

In nucleotides, the CDR3 is TGTGCCAGCAGCCGGGACAGACTCAATCAGCCCCAGCATTTT. As protein: CASSRDRLNQPQHF. The chain uses TRBV5-5 and TRBJ1-5; 7 nucleotides line up with TRBD1. CDR1 and CDR2 (germline): SGHKS, YYEKEE (reference sequence). Trimming took 4 bases from V and 3 from J; bases not matched to a gene: 4. The CDR3 is made up of 14 amino acids.

The gene calls are TRBV7-9 and TRBJ1-4; 12 bases agree with TRBD1. Trimming cost V 4 bases and J 8 bases; bases outside gene matches: 14. Germline CDR1 is SEHNR and CDR2 is FQNEAQ (reference sequence). The CDR3 contains 18 residues. CDR3 nucleotides: TGTGCCAGCAGCTCTTTCCGGGACAGGGGGCGCACGGGCGAAAAACTGTTTTTT. This gives the protein CASSSFRDRGRTGEKLFF.